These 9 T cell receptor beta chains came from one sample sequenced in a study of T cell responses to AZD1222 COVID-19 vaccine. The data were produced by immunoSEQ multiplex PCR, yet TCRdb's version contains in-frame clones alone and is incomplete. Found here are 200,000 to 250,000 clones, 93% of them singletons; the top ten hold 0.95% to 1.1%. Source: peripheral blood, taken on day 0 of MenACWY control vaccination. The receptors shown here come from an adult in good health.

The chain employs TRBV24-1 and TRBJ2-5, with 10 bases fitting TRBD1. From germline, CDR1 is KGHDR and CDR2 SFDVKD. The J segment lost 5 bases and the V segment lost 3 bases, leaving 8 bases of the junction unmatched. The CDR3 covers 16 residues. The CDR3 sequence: CATSDPRDRGGETQYF. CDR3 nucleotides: TGTGCCACCAGTGATCCCCGGGACAGGGGAGGGGAGACCCAGTACTTC.

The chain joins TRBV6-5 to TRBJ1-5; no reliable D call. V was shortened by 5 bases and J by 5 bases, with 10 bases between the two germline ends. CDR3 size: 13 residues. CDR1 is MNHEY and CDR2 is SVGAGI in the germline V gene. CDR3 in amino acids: CASSMVIDQPQHF. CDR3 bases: TGTGCCAGCAGTATGGTTATAGATCAGCCCCAGCATTTT.

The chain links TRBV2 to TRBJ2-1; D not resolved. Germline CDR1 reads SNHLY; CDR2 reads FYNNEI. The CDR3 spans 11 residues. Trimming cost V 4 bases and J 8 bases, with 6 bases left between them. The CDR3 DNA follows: TGTGCCAGCAGTGCCTCCCATGAGCAGTTCTTC. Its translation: CASSASHEQFF.

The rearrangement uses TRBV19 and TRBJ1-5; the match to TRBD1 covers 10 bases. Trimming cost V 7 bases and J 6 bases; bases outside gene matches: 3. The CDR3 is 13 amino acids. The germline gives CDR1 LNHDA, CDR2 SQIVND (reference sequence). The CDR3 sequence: CASNDRGLQPQHF. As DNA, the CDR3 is TGTGCCAGTAATGACAGGGGGCTTCAGCCCCAGCATTTT.

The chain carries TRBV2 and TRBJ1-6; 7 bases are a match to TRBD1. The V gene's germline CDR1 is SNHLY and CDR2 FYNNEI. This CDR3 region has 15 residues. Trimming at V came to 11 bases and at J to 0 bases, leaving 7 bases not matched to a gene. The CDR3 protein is CAVKDRSSYNSPLHF. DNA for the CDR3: TGTGCCGTTAAGGACAGGAGCTCCTATAATTCACCCCTCCACTTT.

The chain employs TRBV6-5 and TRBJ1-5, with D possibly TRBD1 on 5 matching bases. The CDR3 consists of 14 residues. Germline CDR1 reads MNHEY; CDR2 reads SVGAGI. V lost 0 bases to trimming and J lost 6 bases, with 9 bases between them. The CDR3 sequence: CASSYSGAVQPQHF. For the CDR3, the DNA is TGTGCCAGCAGTTACTCAGGGGCGGTTCAGCCCCAGCATTTT.

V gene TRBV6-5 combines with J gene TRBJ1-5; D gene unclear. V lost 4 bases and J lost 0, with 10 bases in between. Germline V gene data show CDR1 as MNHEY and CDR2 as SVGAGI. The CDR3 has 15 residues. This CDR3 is CASSWEGYSNQPQHF. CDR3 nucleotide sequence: TGTGCCAGCAGTTGGGAGGGCTATAGCAATCAGCCCCAGCATTTT.

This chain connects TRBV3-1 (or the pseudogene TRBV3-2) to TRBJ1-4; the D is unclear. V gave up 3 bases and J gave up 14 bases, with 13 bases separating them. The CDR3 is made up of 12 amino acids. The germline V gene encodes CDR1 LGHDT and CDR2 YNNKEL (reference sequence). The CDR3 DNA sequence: TGTGCCAGCAGCCAGCCATCTGGAGGGCTGTTTTTT. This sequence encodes CASSQPSGGLFF.

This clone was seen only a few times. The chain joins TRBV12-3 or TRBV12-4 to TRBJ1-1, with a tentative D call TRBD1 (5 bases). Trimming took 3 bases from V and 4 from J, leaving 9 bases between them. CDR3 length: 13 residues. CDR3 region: CASSFGGGTEAFF. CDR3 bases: TGTGCCAGCAGTTTCGGGGGGGGCACTGAAGCTTTCTTT.